These 20 T cell receptor beta chains were sequenced from one sample in a study of T cell changes during pregnancy in multiple sclerosis. The method was immunoSEQ multiplex PCR; TCRdb's version includes in-frame clones alone and lacks a portion of them. The data show some 60,000 clones, with around 89% seen just once and more than 1.5% held by the top ten. Sequenced here: peripheral blood, sampled after pregnancy. These receptors all come from a female donor with multiple sclerosis, enrolled in a pregnancy study.

In this sample, this clone turned up once. J is TRBJ1-1 and V is TRBV11-2; a weak D match, TRBD1 (6 bases). Germline lookup yields CDR1 SGHAT and CDR2 FQNNGV. The CDR3 sequence is 13 residues long. The V gene lost 0 bases and the J gene lost 4 bases, with 6 bases spanning the gap. CDR3 bases: TGTGCCAGCAGCTTAGAAGGGGGCACTGAAGCTTTCTTT. This encodes CASSLEGGTEAFF.

The chain combines TRBV28 with TRBJ2-7; D is possibly TRBD2 (5 bases). The CDR3 covers 14 residues. Germline CDR1 reads MDHEN; CDR2 reads SYDVKM. The V end lost 3 bases, the J end lost 3 bases, and 12 bases lay between the germline ends. CDR3 bases: TGTGCCAGCAGTTTGAGGCCTGGACTCTACGAGCAGTACTTC. Protein: CASSLRPGLYEQYF.

Regarding this clone: Germline and junction disagree at one end, which may indicate a read error. This chain links TRBV7-7 with TRBJ2-1; 10 bases agree with TRBD2. The germline gives CDR1 SSHAT, CDR2 FNYEAQ (reference sequence). The CDR3 contains 12 residues. DNA of the CDR3: TGTGCTAGCAGCTTAGCGGGGGGTCTTCTGTTCTTC. This gives the protein CASSLAGGLLFF.

The CDR3 coding sequence is TGCGCCAGCAGCAAAGGACTAGCGGGGGGGCGGAACACTAGCACAGATACGCAGTATTTT. Translating gives CASSKGLAGGRNTSTDTQYF. The chain uses TRBV4-3 and TRBJ2-3; 15 positions agree with TRBD2. The germline CDR1 and CDR2 sequences are LGHNA and YSLEER. V was clipped by 5 bases and J by 0 bases; unmatched bases: 12. The CDR3 runs to 20 residues.

The chain uses TRBV11-2 and TRBJ2-7; D is perhaps TRBD1 (6 bases). Germline loops: CDR1 SGHAT, CDR2 FQNNGV. V shed 4 bases and J shed 3 bases, with 16 bases lying between them. This CDR3 spans 15 amino acids. The CDR3 spells CASSYTSDSYYEQYF. CDR3 in DNA: TGTGCCAGCAGCTATACTTCGGACAGTTACTACGAGCAGTACTTC.

V usage is TRBV10-3 and J usage is TRBJ2-3, with 9 bases aligning to TRBD2. The CDR3 has 13 amino acids. Germline trimming cut 10 bases from V and 2 bases from J; bases unmatched to any gene: 4. Germline-derived CDR1 and CDR2 are ENHRY and SYGVKD. CDR3 in amino acids: CANSGSYTDTQYF. In nucleotides, the CDR3 is TGTGCCAATAGCGGGAGCTACACAGATACGCAGTATTTT.

This sequence joins TRBV19 and TRBJ1-6, with 7 bases fitting TRBD1. The V gene's germline CDR1 is LNHDA and CDR2 SQIVND (reference sequence). The J segment lost 0 bases and the V segment lost 4 bases, leaving 9 bases of the junction unmatched. This CDR3 region has 18 residues. CDR3 protein: CASSTTTGRSSYNSPLHF. Written as DNA, the CDR3 is TGTGCCAGTAGTACGACGACAGGGCGCAGCTCCTATAATTCACCCCTCCACTTT.

This chain uses TRBV5-8 with TRBJ2-3, with 10 bases fitting TRBD2. The CDR3 has 16 amino acids. V shed 0 bases, J shed 4 bases, and the junction held 5 bases outside the gene matches. Germline-derived CDR1 and CDR2 are SGHTS and YDEGEE. The CDR3 is CASSLGSGGAADTQYF. The CDR3 nucleotides read TGTGCCAGCAGCTTGGGGAGCGGGGGGGCCGCAGATACGCAGTATTTT.

V and J are TRBV5-1 and TRBJ2-2, with TRBD2 as a possible D gene (7 bases). CDR3 length: 17 residues. Per germline, CDR1 SGHRS and CDR2 YFSETQ. V was clipped by 2 bases and J by 7 bases, with 21 bases between them. The CDR3, as DNA: TGCGCCAGCAGCTTAAGGTCCGGGGGGCCCTTAAGCGGGGAGCTGTTTTTT. Translating gives CASSLRSGGPLSGELFF.

This chain joins TRBV27 and TRBJ1-1, with a tentative D call TRBD1 (6 bases). The germline V and J ends were trimmed by 2 bases and 5 bases, with 21 bases remaining between them. The CDR3 is 17 amino acids. The germline CDR1 and CDR2 sequences are MNHEY and SMNVEV (reference sequence). CDR3 DNA sequence: TGTGCCAGCAGTTTAATGGCAGGGGCGGCCCTTTGGACTGAAGCTTTCTTT. It is translated as CASSLMAGAALWTEAFF.

The chain has TRBV7-3 and TRBJ2-3; D might be TRBD2 (7 bases). The CDR3 spans 15 residues. Germline V lookup: CDR1 SGHTA, CDR2 FQGTGA. Deletions cut 3 bases from V and 1 base from J, with 11 bases between. CDR3 residues: CASSLGGGRTDTQYF. For the CDR3, the DNA is TGTGCCAGCAGCTTGGGCGGGGGCCGCACAGATACGCAGTATTTT.

The rearrangement uses TRBV27 and TRBJ1-5; D call uncertain. Trimming stripped 0 bases from V and 0 bases from J, with 18 bases between. Germline V lookup: CDR1 MNHEY, CDR2 SMNVEV (reference sequence). The CDR3 has 19 residues. This CDR3 is CASSLSRRAPRHSNQPQHF. The CDR3, as DNA: TGTGCCAGCAGTTTATCTAGGAGGGCACCCCGCCATAGCAATCAGCCCCAGCATTTT.

The V and J genes are TRBV7-6 and TRBJ2-7; possibly TRBD1 for D (5 bases). The germline gives CDR1 SGHVS, CDR2 FNYEAQ. Trimming removed 1 base from V and 5 bases from J, with 12 bases in between. The CDR3 has 14 amino acids. The CDR3 loop reads CASSLGGDSHEQYF. The CDR3 nucleotides read TGTGCCAGCAGCTTAGGGGGCGACAGCCACGAGCAGTACTTC.

This clone has more than one count but fewer than ten. This chain links TRBV18 with TRBJ2-1; D gene uncertain. Germline V lookup: CDR1 KGHSH, CDR2 LQKENI. The CDR3 totals 14 residues. Trimming shortened V by 1 base and J by 0 bases, and 4 bases separated the two germline ends. CDR3 nucleotides: TGTGCCAGCTCACCACTGAGCTCCTACAATGAGCAGTTCTTC. Its protein is CASSPLSSYNEQFF.

V usage is TRBV9 and J usage is TRBJ1-2; D gene ambiguous. The germline V and J ends were trimmed by 3 bases and 4 bases, with 10 bases remaining between them. Germline loops: CDR1 SGDLS, CDR2 YYNGEE. CDR3 size: 13 residues. The CDR3 DNA reads as TGTGCCAGCAGCGATAGTTATGGCTATGGCTACACCTTC. Amino acid sequence: CASSDSYGYGYTF.

The chain is built from TRBV18 and TRBJ1-6, with a possible D match to TRBD1 (5 bases). This CDR3 comprises 15 residues. Trimming removed 2 bases from V and 8 bases from J, with 13 bases in between. CDR1 is KGHSH and CDR2 is LQKENI in the germline V gene. CDR3 nucleotide sequence: TGTGCCAGCTCACCAATCCAGGGCCAGGATTCACCCCTCCACTTT. Residues: CASSPIQGQDSPLHF.

J is TRBJ1-2 and V is TRBV28; D is unclear. The CDR3 spans 13 residues. Trimming took 7 bases from V and 5 from J, leaving 14 bases between them. The germline gives CDR1 MDHEN, CDR2 SYDVKM. The CDR3 region has the DNA TGTGCCAGCATGGTACCCGGGGATTATGGCTACACCTTC. Protein: CASMVPGDYGYTF.

This clone was observed a single time. The chain links TRBV19 to TRBJ1-1, with D perhaps TRBD1 (5 bases). The CDR3 loop spans 13 amino acids. The germline V gene encodes CDR1 LNHDA and CDR2 SQIVND (reference sequence). Trimming cost V 1 base and J 6 bases, with 9 bases left between them. The CDR3 protein is CASSIGRESEAFF. CDR3 coding DNA: TGTGCCAGTAGTATAGGCAGGGAATCTGAAGCTTTCTTT.

The J gene is TRBJ1-5, the V gene TRBV7-2; D is unresolved. The V and J ends lost 6 bases and 4 bases respectively, with 7 bases between them. Germline V CDR1 and CDR2: SGHTA, FQGNSA. The CDR3 consists of 12 residues. CDR3 region: CASRMENQPQHF. Written as DNA, the CDR3 is TGTGCCAGCAGGATGGAGAATCAGCCCCAGCATTTT.

This sequence joins TRBV5-6 and TRBJ1-2; 7 bases agree with TRBD1. CDR3 length equals 15 residues. In germline, CDR1 is SGHDT, CDR2 YYEEEE. V gave up 3 bases and J gave up 4 bases; unmatched junction bases: 9. CDR3 sequence (DNA): TGTGCCAGCAGCTGGGACAGACAAAATATCTATGGCTACACCTTC. It codes for CASSWDRQNIYGYTF.